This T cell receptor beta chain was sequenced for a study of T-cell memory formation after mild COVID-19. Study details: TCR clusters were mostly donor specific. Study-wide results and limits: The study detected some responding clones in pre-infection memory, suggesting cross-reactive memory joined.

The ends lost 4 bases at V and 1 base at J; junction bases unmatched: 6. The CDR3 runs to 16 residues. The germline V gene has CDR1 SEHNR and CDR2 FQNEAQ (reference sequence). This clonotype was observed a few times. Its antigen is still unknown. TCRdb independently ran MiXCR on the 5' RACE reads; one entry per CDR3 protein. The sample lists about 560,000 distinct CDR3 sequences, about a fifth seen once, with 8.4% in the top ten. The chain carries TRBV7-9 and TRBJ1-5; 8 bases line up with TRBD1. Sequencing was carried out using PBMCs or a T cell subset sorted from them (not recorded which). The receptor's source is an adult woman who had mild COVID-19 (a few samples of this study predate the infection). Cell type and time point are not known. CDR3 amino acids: CASSSGTGSSNQPQHF. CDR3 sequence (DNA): TGTGCCAGCAGCTCGGGGACAGGTTCAAGCAATCAGCCCCAGCATTTT.